Listed below are T cell receptor beta chains from one sample, sequenced in a study of shared clonotypes between healthy human individuals. Profiling relied on immunoSEQ multiplex PCR, and the TCRdb table lists in-frame clones only, not all of them. Of more than 400,000 clones in the sample, 78% were seen once. The sequenced material came from PBMCs. The receptors here all came from a woman aged 40 to 50 in good health. Some clones in this sample may be carry-over from other donors' samples. CDR3s include the opening cysteine and the closing phenylalanine or tryptophan. Each record gives: J gene, D gene, V gene, clone size, CDR3 protein, CDR3 DNA. A D gene is named only where the DNA matches it firmly. Some rows mark clone size as missing; the rest say once, few, many or name a class of expanded clone.

TRBJ2-2 - TRBV7-6 few CASSPFTGELFF TGTGCCAGCAGCCCTTTCACCGGGGAGCTGTTTTTT
TRBJ2-1 - TRBV21-1 - CASSDRREQFF TGTGCCAGCAGTGATCGACGAGAGCAGTTCTTC
TRBJ1-5 - TRBV15 - CATSRGGVSNQPQHF TGTGCCACCAGCAGAGGTGGTGTCAGCAATCAGCCCCAGCATTTT
TRBJ2-5 - TRBV29-1 - CSVERGRGETQYF TGCAGCGTTGAAAGAGGCAGGGGAGAGACCCAGTACTTC
TRBJ2-5 - TRBV7-9 once CASSLGVAETQYF TGTGCCAGCAGCCTCGGAGTTGCAGAGACCCAGTACTTC
TRBJ2-7 TRBD1 TRBV30 - CAWSRDRSYEQYF TGTGCCTGGAGCCGGGACAGATCCTACGAGCAGTACTTC
TRBJ1-4 TRBD1 TRBV30 - CAWSRGQGGEKLFF TGTGCCTGGAGTAGGGGACAGGGAGGAGAAAAACTGTTTTTT
TRBJ2-1 TRBD2 TRBV6-5 - CATRLAGGLRWQFF TGTGCCACCCGACTAGCGGGAGGTCTCCGATGGCAGTTCTTC
TRBJ2-7 - TRBV2 - CASTRRTTYEQYF TGTGCCAGCACAAGGCGGACTACCTACGAGCAGTACTTC
TRBJ2-6 - TRBV28 - CASSLLGGANVLTF TGTGCCAGCAGCCTTTTGGGGGGGGCCAACGTCCTGACTTTC
TRBJ1-5 - TRBV10-2 - CASRSDNQPQHF TGCGCCAGCAGGTCTGACAATCAGCCCCAGCATTTT
TRBJ1-5 - TRBV6-5 many CASSWGANQPQHF TGTGCCAGCAGTTGGGGGGCTAATCAGCCCCAGCATTTT
TRBJ1-4 - TRBV16 - CASSQSIGATPGKLFF TGTGCCAGCAGCCAATCGATTGGGGCCACACCGGGGAAACTGTTTTTT
TRBJ2-1 - TRBV28 - CASSLIRDEQFF TGTGCCAGCAGTTTAATAAGGGATGAGCAGTTCTTC
TRBJ2-7 TRBD1 TRBV10-3 - CAISRQGNYEQYF TGTGCCATCAGCCGACAGGGGAACTACGAGCAGTACTTC
TRBJ2-2 TRBD2 TRBV2 - CASSEEAGGTGELFF TGTGCCAGCAGTGAAGAAGCGGGAGGAACCGGGGAGCTGTTTTTT
TRBJ2-3 - TRBV27 - CASTPGFSDTQYF TGTGCCAGCACCCCAGGGTTTTCAGATACGCAGTATTTT
TRBJ2-7 TRBD1 TRBV10-1 - CASIAGQGAYEQYF TGCGCCAGCATAGCCGGGCAGGGGGCCTACGAGCAGTACTTC
TRBJ2-3 TRBD2 TRBV4-2 - CASSYWTSGQTDTQYF TGTGCCAGCAGCTACTGGACTAGCGGACAAACAGATACGCAGTATTTT
TRBJ2-7 - TRBV9 - CASTQSDAAYEQYF TGTGCCAGCACCCAATCCGACGCGGCCTACGAGCAGTACTTC
TRBJ2-1 TRBD2 TRBV4-3 - CASSRRTSGSYEQFF TGCGCCAGCAGCCGTAGGACTAGCGGGAGTTATGAGCAGTTCTTC
TRBJ2-1 - TRBV5-1 - CASSLVAVRTYNEQFF TGCGCCAGCAGCTTGGTGGCAGTCCGGACCTACAATGAGCAGTTCTTC
TRBJ2-1 - TRBV6-5 - CASSPTIYNEQFF TGTGCCAGCAGTCCTACTATATACAATGAGCAGTTCTTC
TRBJ2-3 - TRBV6-5 - CASSYGGSTDTQYF TGTGCCAGCAGTTACGGTGGTAGCACAGATACGCAGTATTTT
TRBJ2-5 - TRBV6-1 - CASGSGRETQYF TGTGCCAGCGGTAGCGGCCGAGAGACCCAGTACTTC
TRBJ2-3 - TRBV7-2 - CASSLGPSTDTQYF TGTGCCAGCAGCTTAGGACCTAGCACAGATACGCAGTATTTT
TRBJ2-3 TRBD2 TRBV19 - CASRLAGTDTQYF TGTGCCAGTAGACTAGCGGGGACAGATACGCAGTATTTT